This is a list of T cell receptor beta chains from one sample in a study of T cell repertoires in cytomegalovirus infection. One entry per CDR3 protein, called by TCRdb with MiXCR from the reads. The table records approximately 310,000 distinct CDR3 sequences, 25% of them present only once. These TCRs are of unknown antigen specificity. Specimen: cultured PBMCs, collected from culture after CMV antigen stimulation. The receptors here all came from a human donor in good health (CMV status not recorded). Some clones in this sample may be carry-over from other donors' samples. CDR3s leave out the opening cysteine and the closing phenylalanine or tryptophan. Fields, in order: J gene, D gene, CDR3 length, V gene, CDR3 protein. A D gene is named only where the DNA matches it firmly.

j_call: TRBJ1-2; d_call: NA; cdr3_length: 10; v_call: TRBV6-2/TRBV6-3; cdr3_aa: ASREMNYGYT
j_call: TRBJ1-2; d_call: NA; cdr3_length: 11; v_call: TRBV12-3/TRBV12-4; cdr3_aa: ASSYQGKYGYT
j_call: TRBJ1-2; d_call: NA; cdr3_length: 11; v_call: TRBV12-3/TRBV12-4; cdr3_aa: ASRQSGYYGYT
j_call: TRBJ2-1; d_call: NA; cdr3_length: 14; v_call: TRBV27; cdr3_aa: ASSLSRRAAYNEQF
j_call: TRBJ2-4; d_call: NA; cdr3_length: 13; v_call: TRBV28; cdr3_aa: ASSLGTPGRNIQY
j_call: TRBJ1-4; d_call: NA; cdr3_length: 14; v_call: TRBV12-3/TRBV12-4; cdr3_aa: ASSQSWGTTNEKLI
j_call: TRBJ2-7; d_call: NA; cdr3_length: 12; v_call: TRBV7-2; cdr3_aa: ASSPSLLSYEQY
j_call: TRBJ1-6; d_call: NA; cdr3_length: 13; v_call: TRBV5-4; cdr3_aa: ASSLKQGQNSPLH
j_call: TRBJ2-3; d_call: TRBD2; cdr3_length: 13; v_call: TRBV7-3; cdr3_aa: ASSLTSGRPDTQY
j_call: TRBJ1-2; d_call: NA; cdr3_length: 13; v_call: TRBV4-3; cdr3_aa: ASSQDGLGNYGYT
j_call: TRBJ2-5; d_call: TRBD1; cdr3_length: 12; v_call: TRBV7-2; cdr3_aa: ASSLTGGVETQY
j_call: TRBJ1-1; d_call: NA; cdr3_length: 15; v_call: TRBV6-5; cdr3_aa: ASSRRGLGSRNTEAF
j_call: TRBJ1-5; d_call: NA; cdr3_length: 13; v_call: TRBV24-1; cdr3_aa: ATSDWAGGDQPQH
j_call: TRBJ2-1; d_call: NA; cdr3_length: 10; v_call: TRBV7-2; cdr3_aa: ASSEWELGQF
j_call: TRBJ1-4; d_call: TRBD1; cdr3_length: 12; v_call: TRBV27; cdr3_aa: ASSGTASNEKLF
j_call: TRBJ2-7; d_call: NA; cdr3_length: 10; v_call: TRBV7-9; cdr3_aa: ASSQDSLEQY
j_call: TRBJ2-1; d_call: NA; cdr3_length: 15; v_call: TRBV7-2; cdr3_aa: ASSSGAGHPLYNEQF
j_call: TRBJ1-5; d_call: NA; cdr3_length: 11; v_call: TRBV29-1; cdr3_aa: SASVGGNQPQH
j_call: TRBJ2-3; d_call: NA; cdr3_length: 11; v_call: TRBV7-2; cdr3_aa: ASRQGWGDTQY
j_call: TRBJ2-7; d_call: NA; cdr3_length: 9; v_call: TRBV12-3/TRBV12-4; cdr3_aa: ASQGSYEQY
j_call: TRBJ1-4; d_call: NA; cdr3_length: 14; v_call: TRBV25-1; cdr3_aa: ASSLGHLATNEKLF
j_call: TRBJ1-1; d_call: NA; cdr3_length: 11; v_call: TRBV29-1; cdr3_aa: SVGPQWNTEAF
j_call: TRBJ2-3; d_call: TRBD2; cdr3_length: 15; v_call: TRBV19; cdr3_aa: ASSALRRGSSPDTQY
j_call: TRBJ1-6; d_call: TRBD1; cdr3_length: 18; v_call: TRBV2; cdr3_aa: ASRDYRDSRLSSYNSPLH
j_call: TRBJ1-6; d_call: NA; cdr3_length: 12; v_call: TRBV12-3/TRBV12-4; cdr3_aa: ASSEGSSGSPLH
j_call: TRBJ2-3; d_call: NA; cdr3_length: 10; v_call: TRBV7-2; cdr3_aa: ASSSQIGTQY
j_call: TRBJ2-3; d_call: NA; cdr3_length: 10; v_call: TRBV12-3/TRBV12-4; cdr3_aa: ASTLQGDTQY
j_call: TRBJ1-1; d_call: TRBD1; cdr3_length: 14; v_call: TRBV7-9; cdr3_aa: ASSRKTGQGMTEAF
j_call: TRBJ1-2; d_call: NA; cdr3_length: 13; v_call: TRBV5-1; cdr3_aa: ASSLDAGFFYGYT